This TCR beta chain was found in a study of T-cell reconstitution after alpha-beta-depleted transplantation in children. As it was prepared, the TCRbeta library received unique molecular identifiers. Using its own MiXCR run on the PCR reads, TCRdb lists one record per CDR3 protein. The repertoire includes just over 200,000 distinct CDR3 sequences, about 8.2% of them detected once, and less than 40% sits in the top ten. The trim removed 7 bases at V and 4 bases at J, leaving 5 bases unmatched. The CDR3 contains 12 residues. CDR1 SQVTM and CDR2 ANQGSEA come from the germline V gene. This TCR came from a male patient aged 2-10 years who had a stem cell transplant for acute myeloid leukemia, so the T cells may come from the graft donor. This chain links TRBV29-1 with TRBJ2-5, with TRBD2 matching over 8 bases. This specimen consisted of PBMCs, mostly from graft donor cells, obtained 360 days after TCRalphabeta/CD19-depleted stem cell transplant. CDR3: CSELAGGETQYF. The CDR3 region has the DNA TGCAGCGAGCTAGCGGGCGGAGAGACCCAGTACTTC.